This is a list of T cell receptor beta chains from one sample in a study of blood T cell repertoires in COVID-19. Here immunoSEQ multiplex PCR was the method, and the copy in TCRdb shows in-frame clones only, minus some. The data show roughly 220,000 clones, 86% seen once. Sequenced material: PBMCs or T cells enriched from blood (not recorded which). All receptors derive from a woman between 40 and 55 years old with acute COVID-19. Each CDR3 is given with its conserved first and last residue. D genes are given only for firm matches. Clone size is given for some rows only: seen once, a few or many times, or a class if the clone is expanded.

abundance	v_gene	j_gene	d_gene	CDR3aa	CDR3nt
.	TRBV6-4	TRBJ2-3	TRBD2	CASSESGGASDTQYF	TGTGCCAGCAGTGAAAGCGGGGGGGCGTCAGATACGCAGTATTTT
.	TRBV12-2	TRBJ1-5	.	CASRLVFGGRNQPQHF	TGTGCAAGTCGCTTAGTTTTCGGGGGACGCAATCAGCCCCAGCATTTT
.	TRBV19	TRBJ2-1	.	CASSIGSRGSYNEQFF	TGTGCCAGTAGTATAGGTAGTAGGGGCTCCTACAATGAGCAGTTCTTC
.	TRBV7-9	TRBJ1-2	.	CASSSSDTRYGYTF	TGTGCCAGCAGCTCCTCTGACACCCGCTATGGCTACACCTTC
few	TRBV9	TRBJ1-3	TRBD1	CASSLGQGGNTIYF	TGTGCCAGCAGCCTCGGACAGGGCGGAAACACCATATATTTT
.	TRBV27	TRBJ1-1	.	CASSSGFEAFF	TGTGCCAGCAGTTCGGGGTTTGAAGCTTTCTTT
.	TRBV6-5	TRBJ1-1	.	CASSRQRGAGTEAFF	TGTGCCAGCAGCCGTCAGCGGGGGGCTGGTACTGAAGCTTTCTTT
.	TRBV5-1	TRBJ1-2	TRBD1	CASSFGGQGARDGYTF	TGCGCCAGCAGCTTCGGGGGACAGGGGGCGCGAGATGGCTACACCTTC
.	TRBV25-1	TRBJ1-5	.	CASSESSAGNQPQHF	TGTGCCAGCAGTGAATCCAGTGCAGGCAATCAGCCCCAGCATTTT
.	TRBV5-1	TRBJ1-1	.	CASSLRAGWNTEAFF	TGCGCCAGCAGCTTACGCGCAGGGTGGAACACTGAAGCTTTCTTT
.	TRBV21-1	TRBJ1-5	.	CASGKQGKFSNQPQHF	TGTGCCAGCGGTAAACAGGGGAAATTTAGCAATCAGCCCCAGCATTTT
.	TRBV9	TRBJ2-2	.	CASNGGLSGELFF	TGTGCCAGCAACGGTGGGCTTAGCGGGGAGCTGTTTTTT
.	TRBV30	TRBJ1-5	.	CAWSGTGNQPQHF	TGTGCCTGGAGCGGCACAGGCAATCAGCCCCAGCATTTT
.	TRBV29-1	TRBJ1-1	TRBD1	CSVEGTENTEAFF	TGCAGCGTTGAGGGGACAGAGAACACTGAAGCTTTCTTT
.	TRBV28	TRBJ1-1	.	CASIGGSTEAFF	TGTGCCAGCATAGGGGGAAGCACTGAAGCTTTCTTT
.	TRBV2	TRBJ2-3	TRBD2	CASSELGGGITDTQYF	TGTGCCAGCAGTGAACTCGGCGGGGGAATCACAGATACGCAGTATTTT
.	TRBV7-6	TRBJ2-2	TRBD1	CASSPQGAHTGELFF	TGTGCCAGCAGCCCACAGGGGGCCCACACCGGGGAGCTGTTTTTT
.	TRBV19	TRBJ2-1	.	CAAADQHEANEQFF	TGTGCCGCAGCGGACCAGCACGAAGCTAATGAGCAGTTCTTC
.	TRBV5-1	TRBJ1-2	TRBD1	CASSLARTGVGLYGYTF	TGCGCCAGCAGCCTTGCTCGGACAGGGGTAGGGCTCTATGGCTACACCTTC
.	TRBV18	TRBJ1-1	TRBD1	CASSTDRGRNTEAFF	TGTGCCAGCTCAACCGACAGGGGGAGGAACACTGAAGCTTTCTTT
many	TRBV10-3	TRBJ2-1	TRBD2	CAISDPSGGTYNEQFF	TGTGCCATCAGTGATCCTAGCGGGGGGACCTACAATGAGCAGTTCTTC
.	TRBV10-2	TRBJ1-6	.	CASSDDINSPLHF	TGCGCCAGCAGTGATGACATTAATTCACCCCTCCACTTT
.	TRBV23-1	TRBJ1-1	.	CASSLPRQVTEAFF	TGCGCCAGCAGCCTTCCCCGACAGGTCACTGAAGCTTTCTTT
.	TRBV13	TRBJ2-5	TRBD1	CASSDRDRQYQETQYF	TGTGCCAGCAGCGATCGGGACAGGCAGTACCAAGAGACCCAGTACTTC
.	TRBV4-1	TRBJ2-1	TRBD2	CASSFWTSGGRKSYNEQFF	TGCGCCAGCAGCTTTTGGACTAGCGGGGGAAGGAAATCCTACAATGAGCAGTTCTTC
.	TRBV12-3/TRBV12-4	TRBJ1-1	.	CATGKGTEAFF	TGTGCCACGGGGAAGGGAACTGAAGCTTTCTTT
.	TRBV14	TRBJ1-1	TRBD1	CASSRIVDRGLEAFF	TGTGCCAGCAGCCGAATAGTCGACAGGGGGCTTGAAGCTTTCTTT
.	TRBV11-1	TRBJ1-1	.	CASSYTRVGTEAFF	TGTGCCAGCAGCTACACCAGGGTGGGCACTGAAGCTTTCTTT
few	TRBV2	TRBJ1-1	.	CASKWETEAFF	TGTGCCAGCAAATGGGAGACTGAAGCTTTCTTT
.	TRBV5-4	TRBJ2-5	.	CASSSPGNQETQYF	TGTGCCAGCAGCTCTCCGGGGAACCAAGAGACCCAGTACTTC
.	TRBV19	TRBJ1-1	.	CASSMYRTTEAFF	TGTGCCAGTAGTATGTACAGGACCACTGAAGCTTTCTTT
once	TRBV19	TRBJ1-1	.	CASSMSWLRRNTEAFF	TGTGCCAGTAGTATGAGCTGGCTGCGGAGGAACACTGAAGCTTTCTTT
.	TRBV11-1	TRBJ1-5	TRBD1	CASSHRQGTRNQPQHF	TGTGCCAGCAGCCATCGACAGGGTACTCGCAATCAGCCCCAGCATTTT
.	TRBV7-3	TRBJ1-5	.	CASSLHENQPQHF	TGTGCCAGCAGCTTACACGAGAATCAGCCCCAGCATTTT
once	TRBV19	TRBJ2-1	.	CASSIRAGRMHEQFF	TGTGCCAGTAGTATTAGGGCAGGGAGGATGCATGAGCAGTTCTTC
.	TRBV5-1	TRBJ2-1	.	CASTQGGGYNEQFF	TGCGCCAGCACCCAAGGGGGGGGGTACAATGAGCAGTTCTTC
once	TRBV19	TRBJ1-3	.	CASSKGGMAGNTIYF	TGTGCCAGTAGTAAGGGAGGTATGGCTGGAAACACCATATATTTT
few	TRBV6-5	TRBJ1-2	.	CASSYSNQGINYGYTF	TGTGCCAGCAGTTACTCCAATCAGGGGATTAACTATGGCTACACCTTC
.	TRBV5-4	TRBJ1-2	.	CASSFRGGHGYTF	TGTGCCAGCAGCTTCCGGGGAGGGCATGGCTACACCTTC